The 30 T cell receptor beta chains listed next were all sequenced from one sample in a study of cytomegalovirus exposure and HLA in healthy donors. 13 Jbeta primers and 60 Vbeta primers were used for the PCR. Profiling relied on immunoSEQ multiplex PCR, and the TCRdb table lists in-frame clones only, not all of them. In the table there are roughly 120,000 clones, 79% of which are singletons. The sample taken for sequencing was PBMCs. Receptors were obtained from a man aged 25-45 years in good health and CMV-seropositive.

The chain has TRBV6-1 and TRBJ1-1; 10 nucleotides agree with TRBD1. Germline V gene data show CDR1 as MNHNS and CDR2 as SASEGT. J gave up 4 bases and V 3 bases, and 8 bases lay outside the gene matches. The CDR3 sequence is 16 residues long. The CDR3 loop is CASSDRDRGFGTEAFF. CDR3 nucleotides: TGTGCCAGCAGTGACCGGGACAGGGGATTTGGCACTGAAGCTTTCTTT.

The CDR3 here is CASSLVGLTSYEQYF. In DNA form, the CDR3 reads TGTGCCAGCAGCTTAGTGGGACTTACATCCTACGAGCAGTACTTC. The chain recombines TRBV7-2 with TRBJ2-7; D is possibly TRBD2 (6 bases). Germline lookup yields CDR1 SGHTA and CDR2 FQGNSA. The germline V and J ends were trimmed by 1 base and 1 base, with 11 bases remaining between them. The CDR3 is made up of 15 amino acids.

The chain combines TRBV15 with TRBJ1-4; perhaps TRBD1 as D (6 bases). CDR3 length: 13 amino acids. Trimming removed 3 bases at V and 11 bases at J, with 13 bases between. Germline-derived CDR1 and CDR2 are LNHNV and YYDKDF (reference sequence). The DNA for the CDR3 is TGTGCCACCAGCAGGACTACAGGGACGAAACTGTTTTTT. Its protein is CATSRTTGTKLFF.

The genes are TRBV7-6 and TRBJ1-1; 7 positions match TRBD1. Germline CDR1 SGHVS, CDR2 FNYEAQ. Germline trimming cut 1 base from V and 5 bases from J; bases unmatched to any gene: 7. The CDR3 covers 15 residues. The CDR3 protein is CASSLGSPGGTEAFF. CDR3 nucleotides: TGTGCCAGCAGCTTAGGTAGCCCAGGGGGGACTGAAGCTTTCTTT.

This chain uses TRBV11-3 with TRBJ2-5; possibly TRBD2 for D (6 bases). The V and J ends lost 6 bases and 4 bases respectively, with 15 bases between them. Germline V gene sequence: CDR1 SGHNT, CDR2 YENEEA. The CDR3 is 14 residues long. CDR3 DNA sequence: TGTGCCAGCAGGGGTCAGGCCGGGGGAGAGACCCAGTACTTC. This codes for CASRGQAGGETQYF.

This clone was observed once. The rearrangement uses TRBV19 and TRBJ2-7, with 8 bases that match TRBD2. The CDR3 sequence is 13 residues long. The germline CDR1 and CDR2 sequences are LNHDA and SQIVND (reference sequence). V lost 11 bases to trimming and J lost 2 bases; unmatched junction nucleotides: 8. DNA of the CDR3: TGTGCCGCAGGCGGGGGGCCAGCCTACGAGCAGTACTTC. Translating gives CAAGGGPAYEQYF.

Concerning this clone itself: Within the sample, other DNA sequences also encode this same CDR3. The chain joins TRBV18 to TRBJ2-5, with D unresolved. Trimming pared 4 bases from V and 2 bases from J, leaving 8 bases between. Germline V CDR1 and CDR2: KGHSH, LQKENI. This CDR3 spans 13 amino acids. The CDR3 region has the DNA TGTGCCAGCTCACGGGCAGAACAAGAGACCCAGTACTTC. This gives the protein CASSRAEQETQYF.

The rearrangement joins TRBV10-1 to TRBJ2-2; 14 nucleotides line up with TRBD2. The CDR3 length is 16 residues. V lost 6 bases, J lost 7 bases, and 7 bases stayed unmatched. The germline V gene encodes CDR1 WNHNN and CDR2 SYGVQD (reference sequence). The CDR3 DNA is TGCGCCAGCAGCCTACGACTAGCGGGGGGGGACGGGGAGCTGTTTTTT. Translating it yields CASSLRLAGGDGELFF.

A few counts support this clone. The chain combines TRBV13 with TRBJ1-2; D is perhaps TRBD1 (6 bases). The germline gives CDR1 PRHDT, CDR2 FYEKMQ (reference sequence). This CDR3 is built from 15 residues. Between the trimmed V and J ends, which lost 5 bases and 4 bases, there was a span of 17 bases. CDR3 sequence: CASSDATDSSYGYTF. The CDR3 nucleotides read TGTGCCAGCAGCGATGCTACGGACAGCTCCTATGGCTACACCTTC.

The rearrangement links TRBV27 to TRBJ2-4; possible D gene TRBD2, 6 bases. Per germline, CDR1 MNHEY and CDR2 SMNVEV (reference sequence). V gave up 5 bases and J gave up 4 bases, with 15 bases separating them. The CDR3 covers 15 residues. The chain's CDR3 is CASSRTGERKNIQYF. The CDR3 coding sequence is TGTGCCAGCAGTCGCACGGGGGAGCGGAAAAACATTCAGTACTTC.

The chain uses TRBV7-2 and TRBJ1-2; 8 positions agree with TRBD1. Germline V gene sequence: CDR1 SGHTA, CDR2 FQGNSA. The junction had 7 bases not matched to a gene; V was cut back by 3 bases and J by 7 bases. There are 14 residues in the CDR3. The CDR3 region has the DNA TGTGCCAGCAGCTTTAAAGCAGGGGGCGCTGGCTACACCTTC. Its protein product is CASSFKAGGAGYTF. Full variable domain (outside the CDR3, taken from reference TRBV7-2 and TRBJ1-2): GAGVSQSPSNKVTEKGKDVELRCDPISGHTALYWYRQSLGQGLEFLIYFQGNSAPDKSGLPSDRFSAERTGGSVSTLTIQRTQQEDSAVYLCASSFKAGGAGYTFGSGTRLTVV.

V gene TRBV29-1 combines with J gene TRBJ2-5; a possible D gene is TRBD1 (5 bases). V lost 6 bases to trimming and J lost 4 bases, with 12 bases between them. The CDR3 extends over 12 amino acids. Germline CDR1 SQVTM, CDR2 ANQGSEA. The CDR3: CSVSGLGETQYF. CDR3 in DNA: TGCAGCGTATCAGGGTTAGGAGAGACCCAGTACTTC.

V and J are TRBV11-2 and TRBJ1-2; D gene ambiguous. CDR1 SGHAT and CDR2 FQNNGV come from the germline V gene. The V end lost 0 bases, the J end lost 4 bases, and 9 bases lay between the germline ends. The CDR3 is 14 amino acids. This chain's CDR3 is CASSLEIISYGYTF. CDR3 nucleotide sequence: TGTGCCAGCAGCTTAGAAATTATCAGCTATGGCTACACCTTC.

The CDR3 DNA sequence: TGTGCCAGCAGCGTAGAGGGAGATGAAAAACTGTTTTTT. As protein: CASSVEGDEKLFF. This chain joins TRBV9 and TRBJ1-4; no firm D call. This CDR3 region has 13 residues. V gave up 0 bases and J gave up 6 bases, with 6 bases separating them. The V gene's germline CDR1 is SGDLS and CDR2 YYNGEE. The full variable domain, its missing parts supplied by reference TRBV9 and TRBJ1-4, is DSGVTQTPKHLITATGQRVTLRCSPRSGDLSVYWYQQSLDQGLQFLIQYYNGEERAKGNILERFSAQQFPDLHSELNLSSLELGDSALYFCASSVEGDEKLFFGSGTQLSVL.

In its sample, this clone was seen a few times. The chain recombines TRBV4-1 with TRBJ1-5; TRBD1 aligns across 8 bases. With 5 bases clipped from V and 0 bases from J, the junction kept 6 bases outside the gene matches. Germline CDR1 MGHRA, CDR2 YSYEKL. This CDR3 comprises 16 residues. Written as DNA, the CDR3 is TGCGCCAGCAGCATGGACAGGGCTCCTAGCAATCAGCCCCAGCATTTT. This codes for CASSMDRAPSNQPQHF.

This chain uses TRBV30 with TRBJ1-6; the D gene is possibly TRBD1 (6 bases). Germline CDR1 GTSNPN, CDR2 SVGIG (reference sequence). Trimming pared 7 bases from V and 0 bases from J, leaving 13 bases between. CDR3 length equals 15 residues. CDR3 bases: TGTGCCTACCAAAGGGGGAACTCCTATAATTCACCCCTCCACTTT. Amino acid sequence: CAYQRGNSYNSPLHF.

The CDR3 nucleotides read TGTGCCAGTACCCTAGGGGCGGATACTGGGGCCAACGTCCTGACTTTC. Amino acids: CASTLGADTGANVLTF. The chain couples TRBV19 to TRBJ2-6; a weak D match, TRBD1 (5 bases). The CDR3 length is 16 residues. Germline V lookup: CDR1 LNHDA, CDR2 SQIVND (reference sequence). V dropped 7 bases and J dropped 2 bases, with 15 bases sitting between them.

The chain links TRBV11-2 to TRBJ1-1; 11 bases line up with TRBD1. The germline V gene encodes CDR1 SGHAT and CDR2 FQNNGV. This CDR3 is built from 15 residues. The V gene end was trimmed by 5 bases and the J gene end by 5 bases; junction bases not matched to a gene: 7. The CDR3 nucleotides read TGTGCCAGCAGCCCCGGGACAGGGGGGAGGACTGAAGCTTTCTTT. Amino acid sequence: CASSPGTGGRTEAFF.

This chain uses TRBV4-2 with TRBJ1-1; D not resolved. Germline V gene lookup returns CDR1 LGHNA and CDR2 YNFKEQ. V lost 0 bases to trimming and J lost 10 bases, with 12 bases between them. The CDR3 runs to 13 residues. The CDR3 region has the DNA TGTGCCAGCAGCCAAGATCAGGAACTGGTAGCTTTCTTT. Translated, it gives CASSQDQELVAFF.

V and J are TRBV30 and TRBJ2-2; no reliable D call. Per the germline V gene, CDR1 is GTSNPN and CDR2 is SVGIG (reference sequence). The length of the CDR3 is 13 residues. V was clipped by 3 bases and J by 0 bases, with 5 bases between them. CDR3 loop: CAWSPANTGELFF. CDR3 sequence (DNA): TGTGCCTGGAGCCCAGCGAACACCGGGGAGCTGTTTTTT.

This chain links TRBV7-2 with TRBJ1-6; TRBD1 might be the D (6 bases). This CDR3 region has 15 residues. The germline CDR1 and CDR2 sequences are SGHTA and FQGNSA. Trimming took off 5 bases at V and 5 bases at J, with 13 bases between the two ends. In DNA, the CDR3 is TGTGCCAGCAGCGTACAGGGAATCGATAATTCACCCCTCCACTTT. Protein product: CASSVQGIDNSPLHF.

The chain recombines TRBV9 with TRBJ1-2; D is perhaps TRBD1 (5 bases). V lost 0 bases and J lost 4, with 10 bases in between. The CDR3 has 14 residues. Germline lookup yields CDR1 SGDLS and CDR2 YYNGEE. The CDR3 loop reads CASSVEGRSYGYTF. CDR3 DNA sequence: TGTGCCAGCAGCGTAGAGGGGAGGAGCTATGGCTACACCTTC.

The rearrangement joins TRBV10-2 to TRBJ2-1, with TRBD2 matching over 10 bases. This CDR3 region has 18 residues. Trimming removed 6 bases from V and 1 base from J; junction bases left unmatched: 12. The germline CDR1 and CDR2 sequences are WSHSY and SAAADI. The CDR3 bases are TGCGCCAGCAGACGTGGGCTAGCGGGAGAGTGGTCCTACAATGAGCAGTTCTTC. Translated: CASRRGLAGEWSYNEQFF.

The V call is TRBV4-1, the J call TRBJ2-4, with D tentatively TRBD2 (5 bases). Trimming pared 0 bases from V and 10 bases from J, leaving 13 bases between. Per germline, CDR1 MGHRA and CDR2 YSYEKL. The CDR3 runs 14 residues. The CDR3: CASSQEIGRRIQYF. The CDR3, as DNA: TGCGCCAGCAGCCAAGAAATTGGCAGGAGGATTCAGTACTTC.

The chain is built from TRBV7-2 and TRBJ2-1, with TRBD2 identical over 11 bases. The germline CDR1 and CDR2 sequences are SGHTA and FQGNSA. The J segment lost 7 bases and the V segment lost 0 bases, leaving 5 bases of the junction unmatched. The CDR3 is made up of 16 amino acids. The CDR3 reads CASSLALAGGLNEQFF. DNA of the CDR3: TGTGCCAGCAGCTTAGCGCTAGCGGGGGGTCTGAATGAGCAGTTCTTC.

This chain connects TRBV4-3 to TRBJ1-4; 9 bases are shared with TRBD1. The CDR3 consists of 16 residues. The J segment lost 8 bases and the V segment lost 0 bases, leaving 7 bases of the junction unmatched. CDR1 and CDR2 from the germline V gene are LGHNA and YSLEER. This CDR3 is CASSQDTTGGREKLFF. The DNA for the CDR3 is TGCGCCAGCAGCCAAGATACTACAGGGGGCAGGGAAAAACTGTTTTTT.

The CDR3 coding sequence is TGTGCCAGTAGTATAGTCGCGGGGGGGGCGTTCCGAGAGACCCAGTACTTC. This sequence encodes CASSIVAGGAFRETQYF. The chain recombines TRBV19 with TRBJ2-5; 9 bases agree with TRBD2. V shed 1 base, J shed 4 bases, and the junction held 10 bases outside the gene matches. This CDR3 is 17 amino acids long. The germline CDR1 and CDR2 sequences are LNHDA and SQIVND (reference sequence).

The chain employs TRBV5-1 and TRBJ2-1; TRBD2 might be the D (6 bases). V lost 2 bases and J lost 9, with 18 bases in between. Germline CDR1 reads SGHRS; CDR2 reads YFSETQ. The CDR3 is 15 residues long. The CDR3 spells CASSFLSGAPGEQFF. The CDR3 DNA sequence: TGCGCCAGCAGCTTCCTGTCGGGAGCCCCGGGTGAGCAGTTCTTC.

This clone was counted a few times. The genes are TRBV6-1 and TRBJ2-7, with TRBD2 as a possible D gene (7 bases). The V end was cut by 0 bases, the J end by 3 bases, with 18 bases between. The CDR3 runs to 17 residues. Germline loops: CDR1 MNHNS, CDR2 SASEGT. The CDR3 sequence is CASSEALGGGTVYEQYF. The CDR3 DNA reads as TGTGCCAGCAGTGAAGCCTTAGGGGGGGGTACTGTCTACGAGCAGTACTTC.

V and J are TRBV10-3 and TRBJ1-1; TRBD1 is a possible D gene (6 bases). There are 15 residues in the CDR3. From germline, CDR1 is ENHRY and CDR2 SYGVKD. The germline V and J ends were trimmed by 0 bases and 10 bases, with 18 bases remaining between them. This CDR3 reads CAISESSRAGAAAFF. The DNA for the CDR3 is TGTGCCATCAGTGAGTCGAGTCGGGCAGGGGCTGCAGCTTTCTTT.